This is a list of T cell receptor beta chains from one sample in a study of blood T cell repertoires in COVID-19. Repertoires were generated with immunoSEQ multiplex PCR, while TCRdb's copy carries only in-frame clones and drops some. The repertoire holds about 400,000 clones, around nine tenths seen once, with about 1.8% in the top ten. The sample comprised PBMCs or T cells enriched from blood (not recorded which). The receptors come from a woman in her 30s who had recovered from COVID-19. CDR3s include the opening cysteine and the closing phenylalanine or tryptophan. A D gene is named only where the DNA matches it firmly. Not all rows give a size; the values are once, few, many and, for expanded clones, a class.

.,TRBJ2-6,.,TRBV6-2/TRBV6-3,16,TGTGCCAGCAGTTTCGTGCGGAGCTCTGGGGCCAACGTCCTGACTTTC,CASSFVRSSGANVLTF
.,TRBJ1-1,.,TRBV6-6,12,TGTGCCACCTGGCGGGGTCGAACTGAAGCTTTCTTT,CATWRGRTEAFF
TRBD1,TRBJ2-7,.,TRBV12-3/TRBV12-4,12,TGTGCCAGCAGCCCTGGACAGGACGAGCAGTACTTC,CASSPGQDEQYF
.,TRBJ2-3,.,TRBV29-1,14,TGCAGCGTACAAAGGGGGTATCCGACAGATACGCAGTATTTT,CSVQRGYPTDTQYF
.,TRBJ2-7,.,TRBV28,12,TGTGCCAGCAGCGACGGACTCTACGAGCAGTACTTC,CASSDGLYEQYF
TRBD1,TRBJ2-7,.,TRBV12-3/TRBV12-4,13,TGTGCCAGCAGTACCAGGGGGCAGTACGAGCAGTACTTC,CASSTRGQYEQYF
.,TRBJ2-7,.,TRBV29-1,13,TGCAGCGTATCCTCCCCCCAGGGCTACGAGCAGTACTTC,CSVSSPQGYEQYF
.,TRBJ2-7,.,TRBV2,14,TGTGCCAGCAGGGCCGGCGACAGCCCCTACGAGCAGTACTTC,CASRAGDSPYEQYF
.,TRBJ1-1,once,TRBV4-1,15,TGCGCCAGCAGCCAAGATATGGGCCTGAACACTGAAGCTTTCTTT,CASSQDMGLNTEAFF
.,TRBJ1-1,.,TRBV5-1,15,TGCGCCAGCAGCTTGGATCTGGTTGGGGGCCTTGAAGCTTTCTTT,CASSLDLVGGLEAFF
.,TRBJ1-2,few,TRBV30,17,TGTGCCTGGGGGAACCCCCTACCAGAATCGGGAGGTTACGGCTACACCTTC,CAWGNPLPESGGYGYTF
.,TRBJ1-2,.,TRBV29-1,11,TGCAGCGTATATGAGGGATATGGCTACACCTTC,CSVYEGYGYTF
.,TRBJ2-7,.,TRBV7-8,14,TGTGCCAGCAGCTTAGGGCAGGTCTCCTACGAGCAGTACTTC,CASSLGQVSYEQYF
TRBD2,TRBJ2-5,once,TRBV4-1,15,TGCGCCAGCAGCCAGCGACTAGCGGGAGAAGAGACCCAGTACTTC,CASSQRLAGEETQYF
TRBD1,TRBJ2-2,.,TRBV11-2,17,TGTGCCAGCAGTCCATCGTTCGGGACAGGGGGATCCGGGGAGCTGTTTTTT,CASSPSFGTGGSGELFF
TRBD1,TRBJ1-1,.,TRBV10-3,11,TGTGCCTCTGGACAGGGGGTTGAAGCTTTCTTT,CASGQGVEAFF
.,TRBJ2-3,once,TRBV5-1,16,TGCGCCAGCAGCCCCCGGTCCAGGCCGAAGACAGATACGCAGTATTTT,CASSPRSRPKTDTQYF
.,TRBJ1-2,.,TRBV6-5,14,TGTGCCAGCACCCCCGGATGGGCTGGCTATGGCTACACCTTC,CASTPGWAGYGYTF
TRBD1,TRBJ2-7,.,TRBV7-9,14,TGTGCCAGCAGCCAGACAGGGGCGAATTACGAGCAGTACTTC,CASSQTGANYEQYF
.,TRBJ2-2,.,TRBV7-9,14,TGTGCCAGCTCGTTTCTAGCGATCGCCGGGGAGCTGTTTTTT,CASSFLAIAGELFF
TRBD1,TRBJ1-4,.,TRBV30,15,TGTGCCTGGAGTGTAGGGGACAGGTGGACTGAAAAACTGTTTTTT,CAWSVGDRWTEKLFF
.,TRBJ1-1,.,TRBV9,15,TGTGCCAGCAGCGTAGTACAGGACGGCCTCACTGAAGCTTTCTTT,CASSVVQDGLTEAFF